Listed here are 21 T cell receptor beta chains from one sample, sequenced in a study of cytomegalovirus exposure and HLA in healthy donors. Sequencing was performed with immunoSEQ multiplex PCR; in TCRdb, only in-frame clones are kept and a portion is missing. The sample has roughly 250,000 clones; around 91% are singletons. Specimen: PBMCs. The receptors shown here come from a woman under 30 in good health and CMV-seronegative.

CDR3 DNA: TGTGCCAGCAGCGACAACCCAAGCACAGATACGCAGTATTTT. This encodes CASSDNPSTDTQYF. This rearrangement joins TRBV5-6 to TRBJ2-3; D is unresolved. The CDR3 is 14 residues long. Trimming took off 4 bases at V and 0 bases at J, with 9 bases between the two ends. CDR1 is SGHDT, CDR2 YYEEEE, per germline.

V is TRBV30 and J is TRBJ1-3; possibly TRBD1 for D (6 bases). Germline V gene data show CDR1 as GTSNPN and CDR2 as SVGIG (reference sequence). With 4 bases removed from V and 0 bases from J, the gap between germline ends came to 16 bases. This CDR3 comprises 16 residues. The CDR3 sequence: CAWKTPGTSSGNTIYF. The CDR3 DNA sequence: TGTGCCTGGAAGACCCCTGGGACAAGCTCTGGAAACACCATATATTTT. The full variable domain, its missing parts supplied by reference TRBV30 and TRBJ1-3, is SQTIHQWPATLVQPVGSPLSLECTVEGTSNPNLYWYRQAAGRGLQLLFYSVGIGQISSEVPQNLSASRPQDRQFILSSKKLLLSDSGFYLCAWKTPGTSSGNTIYFGEGSWLTVV.

CDR3 residues: CASSVLAGGGYEQYF. As DNA, the CDR3 is TGTGCCAGCAGTGTACTAGCGGGGGGTGGTTACGAGCAGTACTTC. The genes are TRBV2 and TRBJ2-7; 12 bases are a match to TRBD2. The junction had 5 bases not matched to a gene; V was cut back by 4 bases and J by 4 bases. CDR1 is SNHLY and CDR2 is FYNNEI in the germline V gene. The CDR3 is 15 residues long.

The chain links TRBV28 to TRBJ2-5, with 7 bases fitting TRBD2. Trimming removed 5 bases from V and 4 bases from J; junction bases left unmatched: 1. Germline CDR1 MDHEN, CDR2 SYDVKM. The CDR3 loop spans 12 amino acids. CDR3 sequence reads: CASSPSGETQYF. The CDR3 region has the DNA TGTGCCAGCAGTCCTAGCGGAGAGACCCAGTACTTC.

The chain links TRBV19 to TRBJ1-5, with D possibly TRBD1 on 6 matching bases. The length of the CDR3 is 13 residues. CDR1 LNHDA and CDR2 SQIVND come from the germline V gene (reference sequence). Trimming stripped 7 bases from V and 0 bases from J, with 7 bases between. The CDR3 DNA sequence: TGTGCCAGTAAAGGGGGTAGCAATCAGCCCCAGCATTTT. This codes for CASKGGSNQPQHF. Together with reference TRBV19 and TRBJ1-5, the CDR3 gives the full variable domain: DGGITQSPKYLFRKEGQNVTLSCEQNLNHDAMYWYRQDPGQGLRLIYYSQIVNDFQKGDIAEGYSVSREKKESFPLTVTSAQKNPTAFYLCASKGGSNQPQHFGDGTRLSIL.

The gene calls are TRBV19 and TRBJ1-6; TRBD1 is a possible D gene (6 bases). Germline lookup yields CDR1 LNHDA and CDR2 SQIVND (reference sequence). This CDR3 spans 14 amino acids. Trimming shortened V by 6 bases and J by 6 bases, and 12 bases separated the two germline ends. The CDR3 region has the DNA TGTGCCAGTAGATGGGACACCCCTAATTCACCCCTCCACTTT. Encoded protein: CASRWDTPNSPLHF.

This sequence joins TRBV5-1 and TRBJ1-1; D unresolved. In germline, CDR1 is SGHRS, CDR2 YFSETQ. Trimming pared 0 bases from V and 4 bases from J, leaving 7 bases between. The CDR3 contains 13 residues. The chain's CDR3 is CASSLAEVTEAFF. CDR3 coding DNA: TGCGCCAGCAGCTTGGCAGAGGTCACTGAAGCTTTCTTT.

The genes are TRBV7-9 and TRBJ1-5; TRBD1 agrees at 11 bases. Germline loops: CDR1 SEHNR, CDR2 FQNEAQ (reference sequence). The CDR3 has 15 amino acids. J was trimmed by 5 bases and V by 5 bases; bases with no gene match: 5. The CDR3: CASSPRTGGDQPQHF. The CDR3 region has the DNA TGTGCCAGCAGCCCCCGGACAGGGGGCGATCAGCCCCAGCATTTT.

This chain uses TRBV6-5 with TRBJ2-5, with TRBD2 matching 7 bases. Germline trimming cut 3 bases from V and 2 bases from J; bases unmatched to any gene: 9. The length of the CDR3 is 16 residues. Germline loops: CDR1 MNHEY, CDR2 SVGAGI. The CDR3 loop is CASSYVPRGTQETQYF. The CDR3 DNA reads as TGTGCCAGCAGTTATGTACCGCGGGGGACTCAAGAGACCCAGTACTTC.

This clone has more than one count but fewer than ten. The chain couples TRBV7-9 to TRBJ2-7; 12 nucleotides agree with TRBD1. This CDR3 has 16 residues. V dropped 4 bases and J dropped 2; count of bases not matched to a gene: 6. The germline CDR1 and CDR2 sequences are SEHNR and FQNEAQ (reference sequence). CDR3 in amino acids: CASSWSGTGGAYEQYV. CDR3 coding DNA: TGTGCCAGCAGCTGGTCCGGGACAGGGGGCGCCTACGAGCAGTACGTC.

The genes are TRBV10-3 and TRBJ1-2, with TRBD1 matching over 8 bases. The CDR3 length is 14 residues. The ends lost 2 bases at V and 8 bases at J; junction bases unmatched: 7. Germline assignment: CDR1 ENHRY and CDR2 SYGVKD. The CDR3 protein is CAISEPTGVWGYTF. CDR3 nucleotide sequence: TGTGCCATCAGTGAGCCGACAGGGGTATGGGGCTACACCTTC.

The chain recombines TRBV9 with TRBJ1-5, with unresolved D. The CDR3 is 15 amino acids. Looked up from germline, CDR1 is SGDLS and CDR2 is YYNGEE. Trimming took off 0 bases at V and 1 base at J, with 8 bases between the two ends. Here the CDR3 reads CASSVDAGSNQPQHF. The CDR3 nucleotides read TGTGCCAGCAGCGTAGATGCAGGAAGCAATCAGCCCCAGCATTTT.

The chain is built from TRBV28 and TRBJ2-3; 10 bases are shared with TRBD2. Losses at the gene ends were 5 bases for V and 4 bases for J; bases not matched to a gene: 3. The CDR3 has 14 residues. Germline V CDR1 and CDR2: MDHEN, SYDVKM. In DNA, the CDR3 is TGTGCCAGCAGTCCAGCGGGGGGGTCAGATACGCAGTATTTT. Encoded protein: CASSPAGGSDTQYF.

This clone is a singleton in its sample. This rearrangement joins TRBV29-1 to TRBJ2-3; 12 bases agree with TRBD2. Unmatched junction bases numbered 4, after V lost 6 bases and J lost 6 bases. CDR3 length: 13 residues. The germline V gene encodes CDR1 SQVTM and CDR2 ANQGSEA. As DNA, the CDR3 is TGCAGCGTGCGGACTAGCGGGGACGATACGCAGTATTTT. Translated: CSVRTSGDDTQYF.

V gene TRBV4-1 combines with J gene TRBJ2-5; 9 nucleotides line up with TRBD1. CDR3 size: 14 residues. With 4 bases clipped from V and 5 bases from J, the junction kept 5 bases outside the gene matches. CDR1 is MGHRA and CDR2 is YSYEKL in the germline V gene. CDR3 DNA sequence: TGCGCCAGCAGCCGGGACAGGGAACGGGAGACCCAGTACTTC. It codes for CASSRDRERETQYF.

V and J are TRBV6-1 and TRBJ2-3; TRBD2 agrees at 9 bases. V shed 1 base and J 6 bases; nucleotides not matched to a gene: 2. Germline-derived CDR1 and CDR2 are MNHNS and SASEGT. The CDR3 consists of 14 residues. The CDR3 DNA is TGTGCCAGCAGTGAAGAGCTAGCGGGGGATACGCAGTATTTT. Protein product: CASSEELAGDTQYF.

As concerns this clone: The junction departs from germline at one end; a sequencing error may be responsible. As DNA, the CDR3 is TGCAGCGTTGAAGTTGGAGGGAGCGAGCAGCTCTTC. Protein: CSVEVGGSEQLF. The rearrangement joins TRBV29-1 to TRBJ2-1; weak D call: TRBD2 (6 bases). The CDR3 covers 12 residues. Germline CDR1 SQVTM, CDR2 ANQGSEA.

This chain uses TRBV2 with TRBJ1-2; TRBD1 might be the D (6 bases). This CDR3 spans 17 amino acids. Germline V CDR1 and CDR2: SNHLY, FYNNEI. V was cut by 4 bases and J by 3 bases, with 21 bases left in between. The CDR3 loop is CASSVFGDRIYDYGYTF. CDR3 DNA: TGTGCCAGCAGTGTATTCGGTGACAGGATCTACGACTATGGCTACACCTTC.

Here the CDR3 DNA reads TGTGCCAGTAGGGACAGGCCGGGATTCTACGAGCAGTACTTC. Residues: CASRDRPGFYEQYF. V and J are TRBV19 and TRBJ2-7; 7 bases match TRBD1. V lost 6 bases to trimming and J lost 3 bases; unmatched junction nucleotides: 8. Germline V gene sequence: CDR1 LNHDA, CDR2 SQIVND (reference sequence). The CDR3 sequence is 14 residues long. Filled out from reference TRBV19 and TRBJ2-7, the complete variable domain reads DGGITQSPKYLFRKEGQNVTLSCEQNLNHDAMYWYRQDPGQGLRLIYYSQIVNDFQKGDIAEGYSVSREKKESFPLTVTSAQKNPTAFYLCASRDRPGFYEQYFGPGTRLTVT.

CDR3 amino acids: CATSRDPTGTNEQFF. Here the CDR3 DNA reads TGTGCCACCAGCAGAGACCCGACGGGTACAAATGAGCAGTTCTTC. V is TRBV15 and J is TRBJ2-1; D unresolved. The CDR3 has 15 residues. V gave up 0 bases and J gave up 7 bases, with 13 bases separating them. Germline CDR1 reads LNHNV; CDR2 reads YYDKDF (reference sequence).

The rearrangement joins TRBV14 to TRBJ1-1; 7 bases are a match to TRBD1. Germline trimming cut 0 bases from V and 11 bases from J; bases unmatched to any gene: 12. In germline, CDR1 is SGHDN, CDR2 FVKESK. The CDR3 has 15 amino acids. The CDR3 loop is CASSQDRGQGVSAFF. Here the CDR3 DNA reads TGTGCCAGCAGCCAAGATAGGGGGCAGGGAGTATCGGCTTTCTTT.